The clone carrying this TCR beta chain was seen a few times. As yet, its antigen is unknown. This sample was included in a study of blood T cells in healthy people across ages. General study points: As age increased, TCR beta diversity per million T cells fell in a roughly linear fashion.

A sample-barcoded 5' primer and a J-beta primer mix were used in a second PCR of about 7 to 12 cycles. Through a template-switch adaptor with 12 random nucleotides, each cDNA molecule received a tag. Each CDR3 protein is one row after TCRdb ran MiXCR on the 5' RACE reads. The table has more than 750,000 distinct CDR3 sequences, around 29% seen once. V shed 1 base and J 6 bases; nucleotides not matched to a gene: 4. The CDR3 loop spans 14 amino acids. These data are also associated with another study on T cells of mothers and their children.

The J gene is TRBJ1-2, the V gene TRBV12-3 or TRBV12-4; 8 positions agree with TRBD1. Source material: blood. This TCR derives from a woman between 40 and 55 years old in good health. The CDR3 DNA follows: TGTGCCAGCAGTTTAGTTCGGACAGGGAATGGCTACACCTTC. It encodes CASSLVRTGNGYTF.